The table lists the clone carrying this T cell receptor (beta chain) with a count of one. The antigen is undetermined. The entry originates in a study of T cell responses to AZD1222 COVID-19 vaccine. Study background: Analyses pooled second doses at about 4 or about 12 weeks. Whole-study results and caveats: Spike-wide vaccine-associated CD4 TCRs dominated at 160-218 and 743-854.

Germline assignment: CDR1 SGHVS and CDR2 FNYEAQ. V gave up 0 bases and J gave up 4 bases, with 12 bases separating them. There are 15 residues in the CDR3. Repertoires were generated with immunoSEQ multiplex PCR, while TCRdb's copy carries only in-frame clones and drops some. Of 170,000 or so clones in the sample, less than 95% are singletons; the top ten hold over 1.2%. The chain combines TRBV7-6 with TRBJ1-1; D is undetermined. The TCR originated in an adult in good health. The sample consisted of peripheral blood, taken on day 0 of AZD1222 vaccination. The CDR3 nucleotides are TGTGCCAGCAGCTTAGCCGGGGTATTGAGCACTGAAGCTTTCTTT. Protein sequence: CASSLAGVLSTEAFF.